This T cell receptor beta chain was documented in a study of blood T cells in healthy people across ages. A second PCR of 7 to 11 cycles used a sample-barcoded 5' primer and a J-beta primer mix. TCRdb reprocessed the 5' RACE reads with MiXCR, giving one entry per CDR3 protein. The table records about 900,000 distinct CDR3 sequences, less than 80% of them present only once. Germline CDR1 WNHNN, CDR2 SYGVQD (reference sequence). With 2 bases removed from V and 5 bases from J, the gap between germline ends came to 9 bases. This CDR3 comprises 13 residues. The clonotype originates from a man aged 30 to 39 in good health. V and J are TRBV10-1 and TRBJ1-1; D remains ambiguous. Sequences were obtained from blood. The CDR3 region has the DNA TGCGCCAGCAGTGAGGTTCCGAAGACTGAAGCTTTCTTT. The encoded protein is CASSEVPKTEAFF.